A single sample is the source of the 22 T cell receptor beta chains below, sequenced in a study of T cells in Graves' hyperthyroidism and ophthalmopathy. Researchers took RNA transcripts and amplified the TCR beta CDR3 regions from them. The study used the HTBI primer set for a first-round RT-PCR of the TCR CDR3. One entry per CDR3 protein results from TCRdb running MiXCR on the multiplex PCR reads. The data hold some 500,000 distinct CDR3 sequences, with approximately 14% observed a single time. Material for sequencing was blood. These receptors were taken from a woman aged 18-29 years with Graves' hyperthyroidism.

This chain connects TRBV20-1 to TRBJ2-3; D is uncertain. Germline lookup yields CDR1 DFQATT and CDR2 SNEGSKA (reference sequence). The CDR3 has 13 amino acids. Trimming took 3 bases from V and 0 from J, leaving 7 bases between them. Here the CDR3 reads CSARSSSTDTQYF. The CDR3 nucleotides are TGCAGTGCTAGGAGTTCTAGCACAGATACGCAGTATTTT.

The chain uses TRBV28 and TRBJ1-2; no reliable D call. Per germline, CDR1 MDHEN and CDR2 SYDVKM. With 4 bases removed from V and 5 bases from J, the gap between germline ends came to 8 bases. This CDR3 contains 12 residues. The CDR3 DNA reads TGTGCCAGCAGTTCATCCATTTATGGCTACACCTTC. It is translated as CASSSSIYGYTF.

This clonotype was detected a few times. A much larger clone sits a single nucleotide away, making a read error possible. J is TRBJ2-5 and V is TRBV12-3 or TRBV12-4; D is possibly TRBD2 (5 bases). V was trimmed by 2 bases and J by 9 bases, leaving 16 bases between them. CDR3 length equals 14 residues. CDR3 sequence reads: CASSLPASQEAQYF. The CDR3 DNA follows: TGTGCCAGCAGTTTACCGGCGAGTCAGGAGGCCCAGTACTTC.

This clonotype was seen repeatedly, ten times or more. The CDR3 is CSAQTSGSSDEQYF. The CDR3 bases are TGCAGTGCTCAAACTAGCGGGAGTAGCGACGAGCAGTACTTC. The gene calls are TRBV20-1 and TRBJ2-7; 11 bases align to TRBD2. The CDR3 is made up of 14 amino acids. CDR1 and CDR2 (germline): DFQATT, SNEGSKA (reference sequence). The J segment lost 5 bases and the V segment lost 5 bases, leaving 8 bases of the junction unmatched.

This clonotype was seen many times. J is TRBJ2-1 and V is TRBV2, with TRBD2 identical over 16 bases. After removal of 7 bases from V and 5 bases from J, the junction contained 14 bases not matched to a gene. Germline-derived CDR1 and CDR2 are SNHLY and FYNNEI. The length of the CDR3 is 19 residues. CDR3 sequence reads: CASTAGTSGRGARHNEQFF. The CDR3 DNA reads as TGTGCCAGCACTGCTGGGACTAGCGGGAGGGGGGCTAGGCACAATGAGCAGTTCTTC.

The table lists this clonotype with many counts. This chain links TRBV7-9 with TRBJ1-4, with TRBD1 matching 9 bases. Losses at the gene ends were 5 bases for V and 5 bases for J; bases not matched to a gene: 6. This CDR3 contains 15 residues. Germline assignment: CDR1 SEHNR and CDR2 FQNEAQ (reference sequence). In DNA, the CDR3 is TGTGCCAGCAGCGGCCTGACAGGGGGGAATGAAAAACTGTTTTTT. It yields the protein CASSGLTGGNEKLFF.

The chain links TRBV20-1 to TRBJ2-3, with 15 nucleotides matching TRBD2. The germline V gene has CDR1 DFQATT and CDR2 SNEGSKA (reference sequence). Unmatched junction bases numbered 6, after V lost 2 bases and J lost 3 bases. The CDR3 length is 17 residues. The CDR3 loop reads CSARQWTSGRGTDTQYF. In DNA form, the CDR3 reads TGCAGTGCTAGACAGTGGACTAGCGGGAGGGGGACAGATACGCAGTATTTT.

The sample holds many counts of this clonotype. J is TRBJ2-1 and V is TRBV7-2; a possible D gene is TRBD1 (5 bases). Trimming pared 2 bases from V and 6 bases from J, leaving 11 bases between. Germline V gene sequence: CDR1 SGHTA, CDR2 FQGNSA. The CDR3 loop spans 14 amino acids. The CDR3 coding sequence is TGTGCCAGCAGCTTATCTCCAGGGCTCAATGAGCAGTTCTTC. It encodes CASSLSPGLNEQFF.

This clonotype was recorded many times. The genes are TRBV19 and TRBJ1-2; 7 nucleotides line up with TRBD1. This CDR3 region has 15 residues. Germline CDR1 is LNHDA and CDR2 is SQIVND (reference sequence). With V trimmed by 4 bases and J by 3 bases, 8 bases remained unmatched. The CDR3 DNA sequence: TGTGCCAGTAGTAAAACAGGGGTATATGACTATGGCTACACCTTC. This translates into CASSKTGVYDYGYTF.

Points on this clonotype: Being one base from a much bigger clone, this may be a read error. The chain links TRBV3-1 to TRBJ1-2; a possible D gene is TRBD1 (6 bases). This CDR3 comprises 16 residues. Germline V gives CDR1 LGHDT, CDR2 YNNKEL (reference sequence). V was cut by 1 base and J by 5 bases, with 17 bases left in between. CDR3 loop: CASSQVREAGAYGYTF. In DNA, the CDR3 is TGTGCCAGCAGCCAAGTTCGGGAGGCAGGGGCTTATGGCTACACCTTC.

This clonotype was detected only a few times. A much larger clone lies a single base off, so this may be a read error. The rearrangement joins TRBV7-9 to TRBJ2-1; 8 nucleotides agree with TRBD1. This CDR3 is 18 amino acids long. Germline V gene lookup returns CDR1 SEHNR and CDR2 FQNEAQ (reference sequence). The V gene end was trimmed by 5 bases and the J gene end by 0 bases; junction bases not matched to a gene: 12. The CDR3 region is CASSPLHGTGSSYNEQFF. The CDR3 DNA follows: TGTGCCAGCAGCCCCCTCCATGGGACAGGAAGCTCCTACAATGAGCAGTTCTTC.

In its sample, this clonotype was seen many times. The chain recombines TRBV6-1 with TRBJ1-6; TRBD1 matches at 9 bases. After removal of 5 bases from V and 10 bases from J, the junction contained 6 bases not matched to a gene. Germline CDR1 MNHNS, CDR2 SASEGT. This CDR3 comprises 14 residues. The DNA of the CDR3 is TGTGCCAGCAGTCCCCTGACAGGGGGGTCACCCCTCCACTTT. Protein sequence: CASSPLTGGSPLHF.

This clonotype has a handful of counts. The chain uses TRBV3-1 and TRBJ1-5; D is perhaps TRBD1 (6 bases). The CDR3 is made up of 15 amino acids. Germline CDR1 reads LGHDT; CDR2 reads YNNKEL (reference sequence). Trimming cost V 6 bases and J 0 bases, with 12 bases left between them. CDR3 loop: CASRDSQYSNQPQHF. The CDR3 DNA is TGTGCCAGCAGGGACAGTCAATATAGCAATCAGCCCCAGCATTTT.

In its sample, this clonotype was seen a few times. The CDR3 sequence is CASSLAPAGNYEQYF. The DNA for the CDR3 is TGTGCCAGCAGCTTAGCGCCTGCAGGGAACTACGAGCAGTACTTC. The chain recombines TRBV7-9 with TRBJ2-7, with D maybe TRBD1 (5 bases). Between the trimmed V and J ends, which lost 0 bases and 3 bases, there was a span of 12 bases. The V gene's germline CDR1 is SEHNR and CDR2 FQNEAQ (reference sequence). This CDR3 is built from 15 residues.

The chain links TRBV20-1 to TRBJ2-5, with unresolved D. Per germline, CDR1 DFQATT and CDR2 SNEGSKA (reference sequence). The germline V and J ends were trimmed by 2 bases and 4 bases, with 14 bases remaining between them. CDR3 length: 14 amino acids. CDR3 nucleotide sequence: TGCAGTGCTAGATTATCTAGGGTGAGAGAGACCCAGTACTTC. Amino acids: CSARLSRVRETQYF.

This clonotype was seen at least ten times. The J gene is TRBJ2-1, the V gene TRBV13; 8 bases map to TRBD1. The length of the CDR3 is 17 residues. Germline CDR1 and CDR2: PRHDT and FYEKMQ (reference sequence). The junction had 8 bases not matched to a gene; V was cut back by 4 bases and J by 0 bases. CDR3 sequence (DNA): TGTGCCAGCAGCTCTCCTACTGGGACAGGCTCCTACAATGAGCAGTTCTTC. Its translation: CASSSPTGTGSYNEQFF. Variable domain in full (rest from reference TRBV13 and TRBJ2-1): AAGVIQSPRHLIKEKRETATLKCYPIPRHDTVYWYQQGPGQDPQFLISFYEKMQSDKGSIPDRFSAQQFSDYHSELNMSSLELGDSALYFCASSSPTGTGSYNEQFFGPGTRLTVL.

This clonotype showed up many times. The V and J genes are TRBV13 and TRBJ2-7; maybe TRBD2 (6 bases). Germline V gives CDR1 PRHDT, CDR2 FYEKMQ (reference sequence). Trimming removed 5 bases from V and 0 bases from J, with 17 bases in between. The CDR3 extends over 16 amino acids. Written as DNA, the CDR3 is TGTGCCAGCAGCGGGGCCGGGACTCGATTCTCCTACGAGCAGTACTTC. It translates to CASSGAGTRFSYEQYF.

This clonotype was detected ten times or more. This sequence joins TRBV12-3 or TRBV12-4 and TRBJ2-7; a possible D gene is TRBD2 (6 bases). CDR3 length: 14 residues. V was pared by 6 bases and J by 2 bases, with 14 bases between. This chain's CDR3 is CASSPGLGAYEQYF. The CDR3 nucleotides read TGTGCCAGCAGCCCGGGACTGGGAGCCTACGAGCAGTACTTC.

V usage is TRBV13 and J usage is TRBJ1-5, with D possibly TRBD1 on 5 matching bases. Trimming took off 2 bases at V and 7 bases at J, with 12 bases between the two ends. This CDR3 region has 14 residues. CDR1 is PRHDT, CDR2 FYEKMQ, per germline (reference sequence). The CDR3 spells CASSLRGERQPQHF. As DNA, the CDR3 is TGTGCCAGCAGCTTAAGGGGAGAAAGGCAGCCCCAGCATTTT.

The sample holds a few counts of this clonotype. The J gene is TRBJ2-2, the V gene TRBV9, with a possible D match to TRBD1 (5 bases). The CDR3 runs to 16 residues. Germline CDR1 is SGDLS and CDR2 is YYNGEE. The V end was cut by 4 bases, the J end by 0 bases, with 13 bases between. The CDR3 nucleotides read TGTGCCAGCAGCCCAAGGGGTAGCACGAACACCGGGGAGCTGTTTTTT. Translation gives CASSPRGSTNTGELFF.

A few counts support this clonotype. The V gene is TRBV5-6, the J gene TRBJ1-1, with D unclear. Germline V gene sequence: CDR1 SGHDT, CDR2 YYEEEE. The ends were cut back, 4 bases at V and 11 bases at J, with 24 bases in the middle. The CDR3 loop spans 15 amino acids. CDR3 residues: CASSTRTVKTLRAFF. The DNA for the CDR3 is TGTGCCAGCAGCACGCGGACGGTAAAAACACTGAGGGCTTTCTTT.

There are many counts of this clonotype. The V gene is TRBV12-5, the J gene TRBJ2-2, with unresolved D. Looked up from germline, CDR1 is LGHNT and CDR2 is FRNRAP. The length of the CDR3 is 15 residues. Trimming removed 0 bases from V and 7 bases from J, with 12 bases in between. The DNA of the CDR3 is TGTGCTAGTGGTTTGGTAGTGGCGGCCCGCGGGGAGCTGTTTTTT. Residues: CASGLVVAARGELFF.